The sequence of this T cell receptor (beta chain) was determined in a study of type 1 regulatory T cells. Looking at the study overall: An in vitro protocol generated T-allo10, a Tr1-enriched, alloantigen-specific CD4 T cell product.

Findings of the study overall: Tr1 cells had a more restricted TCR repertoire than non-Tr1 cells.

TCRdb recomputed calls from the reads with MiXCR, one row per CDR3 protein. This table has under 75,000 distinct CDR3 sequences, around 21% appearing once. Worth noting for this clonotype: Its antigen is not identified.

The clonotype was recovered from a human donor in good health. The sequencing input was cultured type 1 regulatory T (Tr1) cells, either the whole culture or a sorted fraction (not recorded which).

The CDR3 spells CSARFNEQFF. The CDR3 DNA sequence: TGCAGTGCTAGATTCAATGAGCAGTTCTTC. The chain has TRBV20-1 and TRBJ2-1, with unresolved D. The V end lost 2 bases, the J end lost 6 bases, and 2 bases lay between the germline ends. The CDR3 has 10 residues. The V gene's germline CDR1 is DFQATT and CDR2 SNEGSKA (reference sequence).